This T cell receptor (beta chain) was identified during a study of metastatic and nonmetastatic thyroid tumors. Overall study: Across peripheral blood and tumor or nodule tissue samples taken from malignant and benign thyroid patients, the repertoires were compared with one another. Study outcomes and limitations: Reported TCR beta diversity, measured in blood and tumor, was significantly higher for malignant thyroid tumors than for benign nodules.

CDR1 is MDHEN, CDR2 SYDVKM, per germline. The CDR3 is 16 residues long. J gave up 5 bases and V 6 bases, and 12 bases lay outside the gene matches. This clone is deemed medium-sized. The antigen is unknown. No treatment of any kind had been given to any patient before thyroid surgery. In the study's own analysis: The authors used CDR3 differences across clinicopathological groups to build a distant-metastasis classifier for papillary thyroid cancer. Using MiXCR, TCRdb reanalyzed the PCR reads. The V and J calls come from TCRdb's annotation, not from the publication. This repertoire shows under 9,500 clones, roughly 23% found once; its top ten account for about 16%.

This TCR derives from a female donor with papillary thyroid cancer or a benign thyroid nodule (not recorded which). Some clones in this sample may be carry-over from other donors' samples. The V and J genes are TRBV28 and TRBJ2-7, with 11 bases aligning to TRBD2. The sequencing sample was made of tumor tissue. In DNA, the CDR3 is TGTGCCAGCAGCTCTGGGTTAGCGGGAGGGGACGACGAGCAGTACTTC. Translated, it gives CASSSGLAGGDDEQYF.